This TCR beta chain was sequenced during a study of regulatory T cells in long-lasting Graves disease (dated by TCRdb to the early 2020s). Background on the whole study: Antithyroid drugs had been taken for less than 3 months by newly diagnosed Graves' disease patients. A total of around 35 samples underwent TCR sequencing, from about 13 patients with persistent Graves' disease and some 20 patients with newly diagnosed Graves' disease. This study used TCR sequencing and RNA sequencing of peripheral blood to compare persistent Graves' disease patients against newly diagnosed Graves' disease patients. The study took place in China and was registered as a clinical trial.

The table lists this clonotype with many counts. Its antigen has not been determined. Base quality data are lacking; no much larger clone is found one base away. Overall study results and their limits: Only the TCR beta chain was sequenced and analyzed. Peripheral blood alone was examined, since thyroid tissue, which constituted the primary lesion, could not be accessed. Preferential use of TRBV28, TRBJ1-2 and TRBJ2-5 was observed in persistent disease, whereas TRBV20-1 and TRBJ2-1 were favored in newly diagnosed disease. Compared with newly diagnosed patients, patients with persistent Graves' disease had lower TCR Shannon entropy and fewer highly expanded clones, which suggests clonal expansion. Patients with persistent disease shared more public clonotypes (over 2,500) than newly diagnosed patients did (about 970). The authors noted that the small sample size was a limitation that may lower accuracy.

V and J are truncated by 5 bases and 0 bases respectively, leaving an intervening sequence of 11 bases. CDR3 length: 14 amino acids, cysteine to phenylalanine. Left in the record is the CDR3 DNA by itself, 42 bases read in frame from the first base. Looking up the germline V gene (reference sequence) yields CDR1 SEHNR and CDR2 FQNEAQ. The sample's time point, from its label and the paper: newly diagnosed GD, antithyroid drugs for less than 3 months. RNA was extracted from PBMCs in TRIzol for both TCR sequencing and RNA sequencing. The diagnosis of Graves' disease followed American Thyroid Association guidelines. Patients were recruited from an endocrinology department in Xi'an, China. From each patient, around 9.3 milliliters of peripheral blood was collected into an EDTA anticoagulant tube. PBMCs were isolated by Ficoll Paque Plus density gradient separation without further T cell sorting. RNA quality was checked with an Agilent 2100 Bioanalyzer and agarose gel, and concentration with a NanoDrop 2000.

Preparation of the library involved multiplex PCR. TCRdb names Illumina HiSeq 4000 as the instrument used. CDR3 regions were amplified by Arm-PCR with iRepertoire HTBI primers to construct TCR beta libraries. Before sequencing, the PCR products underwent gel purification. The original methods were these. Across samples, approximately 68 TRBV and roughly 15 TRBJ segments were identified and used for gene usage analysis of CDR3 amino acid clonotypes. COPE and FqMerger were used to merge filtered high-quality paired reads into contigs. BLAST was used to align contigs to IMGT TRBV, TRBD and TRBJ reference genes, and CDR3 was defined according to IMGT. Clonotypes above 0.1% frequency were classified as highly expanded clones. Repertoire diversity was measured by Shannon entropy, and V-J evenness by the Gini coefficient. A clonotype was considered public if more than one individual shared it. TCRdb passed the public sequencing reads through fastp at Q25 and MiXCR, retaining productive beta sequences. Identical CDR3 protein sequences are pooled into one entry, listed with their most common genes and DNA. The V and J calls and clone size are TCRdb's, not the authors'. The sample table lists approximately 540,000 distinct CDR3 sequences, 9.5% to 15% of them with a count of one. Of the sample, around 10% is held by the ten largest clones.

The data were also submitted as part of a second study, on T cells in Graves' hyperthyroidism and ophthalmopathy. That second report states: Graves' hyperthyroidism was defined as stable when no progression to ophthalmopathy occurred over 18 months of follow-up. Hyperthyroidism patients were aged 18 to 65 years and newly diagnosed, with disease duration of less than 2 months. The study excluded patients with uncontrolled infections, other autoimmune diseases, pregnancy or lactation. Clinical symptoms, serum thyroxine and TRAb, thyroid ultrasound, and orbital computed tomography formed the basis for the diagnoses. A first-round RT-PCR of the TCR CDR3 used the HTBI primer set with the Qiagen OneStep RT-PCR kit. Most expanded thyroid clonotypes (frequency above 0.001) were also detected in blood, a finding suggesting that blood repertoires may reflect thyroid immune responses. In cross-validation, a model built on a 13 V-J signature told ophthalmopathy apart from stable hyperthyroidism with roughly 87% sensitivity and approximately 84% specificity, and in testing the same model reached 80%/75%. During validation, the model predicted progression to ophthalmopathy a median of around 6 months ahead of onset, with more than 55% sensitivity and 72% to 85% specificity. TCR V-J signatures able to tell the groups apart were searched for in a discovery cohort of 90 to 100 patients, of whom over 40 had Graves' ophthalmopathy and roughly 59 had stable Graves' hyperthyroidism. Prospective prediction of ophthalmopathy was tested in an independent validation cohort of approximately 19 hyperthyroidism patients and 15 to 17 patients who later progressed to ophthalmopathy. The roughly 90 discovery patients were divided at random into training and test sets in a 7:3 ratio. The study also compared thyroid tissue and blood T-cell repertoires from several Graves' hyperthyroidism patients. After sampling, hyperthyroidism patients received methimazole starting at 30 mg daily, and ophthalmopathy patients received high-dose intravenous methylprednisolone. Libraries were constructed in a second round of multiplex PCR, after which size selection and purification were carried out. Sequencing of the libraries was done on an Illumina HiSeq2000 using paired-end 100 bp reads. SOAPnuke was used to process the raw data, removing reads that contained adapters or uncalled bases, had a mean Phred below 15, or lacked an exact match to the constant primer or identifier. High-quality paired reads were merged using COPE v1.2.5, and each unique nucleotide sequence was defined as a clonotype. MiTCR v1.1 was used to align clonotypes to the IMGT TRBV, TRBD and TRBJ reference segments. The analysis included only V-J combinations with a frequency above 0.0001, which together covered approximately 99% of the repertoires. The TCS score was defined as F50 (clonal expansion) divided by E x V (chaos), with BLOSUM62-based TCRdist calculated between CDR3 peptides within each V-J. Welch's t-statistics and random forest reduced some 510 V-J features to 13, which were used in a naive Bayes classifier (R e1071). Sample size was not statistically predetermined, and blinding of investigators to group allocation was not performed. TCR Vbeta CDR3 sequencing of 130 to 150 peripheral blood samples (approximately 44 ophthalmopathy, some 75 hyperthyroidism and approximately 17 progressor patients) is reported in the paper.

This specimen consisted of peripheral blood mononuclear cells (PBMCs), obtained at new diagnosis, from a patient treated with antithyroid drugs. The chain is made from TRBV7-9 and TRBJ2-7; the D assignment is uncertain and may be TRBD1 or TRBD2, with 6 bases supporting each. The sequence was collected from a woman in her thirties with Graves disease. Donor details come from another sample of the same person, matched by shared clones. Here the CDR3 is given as CASSTGDNSYEQYF. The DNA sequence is TGTGCCAGCAGCACGGGGGACAACTCCTACGAGCAGTACTTC.